The rows below give T cell receptor beta chains drawn from one sample of a study of T-cell reconstitution after alpha-beta-depleted transplantation in children. From the PCR reads, TCRdb called clonotypes with MiXCR, one entry per CDR3 protein. The top ten hold about 28% of the sample, which has about a million distinct CDR3 sequences, under 30% seen once. The sample was PBMCs, mostly from graft donor cells, taken 360 days after TCRalphabeta/CD19-depleted stem cell transplant. All receptors derive from a boy younger than two who had a stem cell transplant for SCID, so the T cells may come from the graft donor. Each CDR3 is given with its conserved first and last residue. Size tells how often a clone was seen (once, few, many) or the class of an expanded clone, and some rows leave it out.

j_call: TRBJ2-2; clone_size: -; cdr3_length: 13; v_call: TRBV4-1; cdr3_aa: CASSPTSNGELFF
j_call: TRBJ2-1; clone_size: many; cdr3_length: 16; v_call: TRBV28; cdr3_aa: CASSPAGDVSYNEQFF
j_call: TRBJ2-7; clone_size: few; cdr3_length: 15; v_call: TRBV6-2/TRBV6-3; cdr3_aa: CASIPGTYSSYEQYF
j_call: TRBJ2-3; clone_size: few; cdr3_length: 16; v_call: TRBV4-1; cdr3_aa: CASSLPWDPNTDTQYF
j_call: TRBJ1-5; clone_size: -; cdr3_length: 16; v_call: TRBV4-2; cdr3_aa: CASRDLGEGANQPQHF
j_call: TRBJ2-7; clone_size: once; cdr3_length: 15; v_call: TRBV27; cdr3_aa: CASSPQGIKGYEQYF
j_call: TRBJ2-1; clone_size: few; cdr3_length: 12; v_call: TRBV12-3/TRBV12-4; cdr3_aa: CASSPLKHEQFF
j_call: TRBJ2-3; clone_size: few; cdr3_length: 17; v_call: TRBV9; cdr3_aa: CASSVANIGGPTDTQYF
j_call: TRBJ1-1; clone_size: -; cdr3_length: 12; v_call: TRBV12-3/TRBV12-4; cdr3_aa: CASSFGGSEAFF
j_call: TRBJ2-1; clone_size: few; cdr3_length: 15; v_call: TRBV13; cdr3_aa: CASSPQTHRDNEQFF
j_call: TRBJ2-5; clone_size: -; cdr3_length: 17; v_call: TRBV2; cdr3_aa: CASIGPGGRDTQETQYF
j_call: TRBJ2-7; clone_size: few; cdr3_length: 13; v_call: TRBV14; cdr3_aa: CASSRWPDDEQYF
j_call: TRBJ2-3; clone_size: -; cdr3_length: 11; v_call: TRBV12-3/TRBV12-4; cdr3_aa: CASTQGYTQYF
j_call: TRBJ1-2; clone_size: few; cdr3_length: 15; v_call: TRBV28; cdr3_aa: CASSLLRGQNYGYTF
j_call: TRBJ2-7; clone_size: few; cdr3_length: 13; v_call: TRBV3-1; cdr3_aa: CASSQRASYEQYF
j_call: TRBJ2-5; clone_size: -; cdr3_length: 14; v_call: TRBV25-1; cdr3_aa: CAIGTGGYEETQYF
j_call: TRBJ1-6; clone_size: -; cdr3_length: 14; v_call: TRBV2; cdr3_aa: CASSVDRVNSPLHF
j_call: TRBJ1-6; clone_size: -; cdr3_length: 15; v_call: TRBV28; cdr3_aa: CASSPTGTGNSPLHF
j_call: TRBJ2-7; clone_size: -; cdr3_length: 16; v_call: TRBV15; cdr3_aa: CATSPAWGQGLGEQYF
j_call: TRBJ1-1; clone_size: -; cdr3_length: 17; v_call: TRBV12-3/TRBV12-4; cdr3_aa: CASSRWGGEGMNTEAFF
j_call: TRBJ2-3; clone_size: few; cdr3_length: 14; v_call: TRBV18; cdr3_aa: CASSPPGQPDTQYF
j_call: TRBJ1-5; clone_size: -; cdr3_length: 13; v_call: TRBV12-3/TRBV12-4; cdr3_aa: CASTRQDNQPQHF
j_call: TRBJ2-3; clone_size: few; cdr3_length: 13; v_call: TRBV24-1; cdr3_aa: CATSDMSRGSQYF
j_call: TRBJ1-1; clone_size: few; cdr3_length: 14; v_call: TRBV5-1; cdr3_aa: CASSSPTGPAEAFF
j_call: TRBJ2-3; clone_size: once; cdr3_length: 14; v_call: TRBV29-1; cdr3_aa: CSVERGGREDTQYF
j_call: TRBJ2-1; clone_size: few; cdr3_length: 12; v_call: TRBV5-1; cdr3_aa: CASSLFGGEQFF
j_call: TRBJ1-6; clone_size: few; cdr3_length: 13; v_call: TRBV20-1; cdr3_aa: CSAGTGMVSPLHF
j_call: TRBJ2-7; clone_size: -; cdr3_length: 13; v_call: TRBV7-8; cdr3_aa: CASSLARTHEQYF
j_call: TRBJ1-2; clone_size: -; cdr3_length: 12; v_call: TRBV12-3/TRBV12-4; cdr3_aa: CASSFQGSGYTF
j_call: TRBJ1-1; clone_size: few; cdr3_length: 16; v_call: TRBV4-1; cdr3_aa: CASSRGRGLVNTEAFF
j_call: TRBJ2-1; clone_size: many; cdr3_length: 14; v_call: TRBV12-3/TRBV12-4; cdr3_aa: CASSLGGFYNEQFF
j_call: TRBJ1-4; clone_size: -; cdr3_length: 16; v_call: TRBV3-1; cdr3_aa: CASSQRNIATNEKLFF
j_call: TRBJ2-5; clone_size: -; cdr3_length: 15; v_call: TRBV6-1; cdr3_aa: CASTSGGDYQETQYF
j_call: TRBJ2-5; clone_size: -; cdr3_length: 15; v_call: TRBV5-5; cdr3_aa: CASTFTGTAQETQYF
j_call: TRBJ2-5; clone_size: few; cdr3_length: 13; v_call: TRBV4-2; cdr3_aa: CASSIEARGTQYF
j_call: TRBJ1-1; clone_size: once; cdr3_length: 15; v_call: TRBV25-1; cdr3_aa: CASSDPAGMNTEAFF
j_call: TRBJ2-1; clone_size: -; cdr3_length: 14; v_call: TRBV12-3/TRBV12-4; cdr3_aa: CASSFWDWRNEQFF
j_call: TRBJ2-1; clone_size: few; cdr3_length: 15; v_call: TRBV4-3; cdr3_aa: CASSQEPHWDNEQFF
j_call: TRBJ2-2; clone_size: -; cdr3_length: 14; v_call: TRBV2; cdr3_aa: CASFRARGTGELFF
j_call: TRBJ2-5; clone_size: -; cdr3_length: 18; v_call: TRBV6-1; cdr3_aa: CASRAGFVTGASKETQYF
j_call: TRBJ2-3; clone_size: few; cdr3_length: 15; v_call: TRBV20-1; cdr3_aa: CSSPFTSGGADTQYF
j_call: TRBJ1-6; clone_size: -; cdr3_length: 16; v_call: TRBV20-1; cdr3_aa: CSASFGAITYNSPLHF
j_call: TRBJ1-1; clone_size: -; cdr3_length: 11; v_call: TRBV20-1; cdr3_aa: CSARPDREAFF
j_call: TRBJ2-7; clone_size: once; cdr3_length: 14; v_call: TRBV20-1; cdr3_aa: CSAGRGAEMGEQYF
j_call: TRBJ2-3; clone_size: -; cdr3_length: 15; v_call: TRBV9; cdr3_aa: CASSVAARPTDTQYF
j_call: TRBJ2-2; clone_size: many; cdr3_length: 12; v_call: TRBV5-1; cdr3_aa: CASTLGAGELFF
j_call: TRBJ2-3; clone_size: few; cdr3_length: 16; v_call: TRBV12-3/TRBV12-4; cdr3_aa: CASSLGANWPTDTQYF
j_call: TRBJ2-1; clone_size: -; cdr3_length: 16; v_call: TRBV9; cdr3_aa: CASSVAPGLEGNEQFF
j_call: TRBJ2-3; clone_size: -; cdr3_length: 16; v_call: TRBV15; cdr3_aa: CATSSVGVDGTDTQYF
j_call: TRBJ2-5; clone_size: few; cdr3_length: 13; v_call: TRBV12-3/TRBV12-4; cdr3_aa: CASSFGLKETQYF